These 13 T cell receptor beta chains were sequenced from one sample in a study of blood T cells in healthy people across ages. Combining a sample-barcoded 5' primer with a J-beta primer mix, a second PCR ran for roughly 6 to 12 cycles. TCRdb itself ran the 5' RACE reads through MiXCR, one entry per CDR3 protein. This table has 1.5 million to 2 million distinct CDR3 sequences, around half appearing once. Sequenced material: blood. The receptors stem from a woman aged 35 to 49 in good health.

This clonotype was detected a few times. The genes are TRBV10-3 and TRBJ2-3, with unresolved D. V was cut by 0 bases and J by 8 bases, with 6 bases left in between. The CDR3 contains 12 residues. CDR1 and CDR2 from the germline V gene are ENHRY and SYGVKD. The CDR3 sequence: CAISESDGTQYF. CDR3 nucleotide sequence: TGTGCCATCAGTGAGTCGGACGGTACGCAGTATTTT.

The rearrangement links TRBV27 to TRBJ2-3; D is unresolved. The CDR3 runs 13 residues. From germline, CDR1 is MNHEY and CDR2 SMNVEV (reference sequence). Between the trimmed V and J ends, which lost 3 bases and 5 bases, there was a span of 9 bases. Here the CDR3 DNA reads TGTGCCAGCAGTTTCCGGCCGGGAGATACGCAGTATTTT. Protein sequence: CASSFRPGDTQYF.

The rearrangement links TRBV9 to TRBJ2-3, with D unresolved. The CDR3 has 13 residues. Germline CDR1 reads SGDLS; CDR2 reads YYNGEE. V was clipped by 0 bases and J by 4 bases, with 6 bases between them. The DNA for the CDR3 is TGTGCCAGCAGCGTAGATAAGGCAGATACGCAGTATTTT. It specifies CASSVDKADTQYF.

For the CDR3, the DNA is TGTGCCAGCACCATTTCCGTTGGAGCCCATAATTCACCCCTCCACTTT. It codes for CASTISVGAHNSPLHF. This sequence joins TRBV12-3 or TRBV12-4 and TRBJ1-6, with D uncertain. CDR3 length: 16 amino acids. With 7 bases removed from V and 5 bases from J, the gap between germline ends came to 18 bases.

This chain links TRBV6-5 with TRBJ2-1; possibly TRBD1 for D (5 bases). CDR3 length: 15 amino acids. Trimming shortened V by 3 bases and J by 2 bases, and 11 bases separated the two germline ends. Per germline, CDR1 MNHEY and CDR2 SVGAGI. CDR3 loop: CASSYKSGPYNEQFF. DNA for the CDR3: TGTGCCAGCAGTTATAAGTCAGGGCCCTACAATGAGCAGTTCTTC.

This sequence joins TRBV28 and TRBJ2-3; perhaps D is TRBD1 or TRBD2 (5 bases each). The CDR3 has 13 amino acids. Trimming removed 2 bases at V and 8 bases at J, with 11 bases between. The germline V gene has CDR1 MDHEN and CDR2 SYDVKM. Here the CDR3 DNA reads TGTGCCAGCAGTTTAAGGGGACCGATTACGCAGTATTTT. Translation: CASSLRGPITQYF.

This clonotype was detected a few times. V gene TRBV6-2 or TRBV6-3 combines with J gene TRBJ2-7; D might be TRBD1 (5 bases). Trimming took 7 bases from V and 4 from J, leaving 23 bases between them. Per germline, CDR1 MNHEY and CDR2 SVGEGT. The CDR3 runs 16 residues. CDR3 DNA: TGTGCCAGCACCCACCCCGGCGTCAGGGTGGAGTACGAGCAGTACTTC. Translating it yields CASTHPGVRVEYEQYF.

This clonotype was seen only a few times. This chain joins TRBV27 and TRBJ2-6, with 8 bases aligning to TRBD1. Germline CDR1 and CDR2: MNHEY and SMNVEV (reference sequence). The CDR3 runs to 18 residues. With V trimmed by 5 bases and J by 0 bases, 9 bases remained unmatched. The CDR3 is CASSPRQGIRSGANVLTF. The CDR3 nucleotides are TGTGCCAGCAGTCCCCGACAGGGGATACGCTCTGGGGCCAACGTCCTGACTTTC.

This clonotype was found a few times. The chain joins TRBV20-1 to TRBJ2-5; D perhaps matches TRBD2 (7 bases). Germline loops: CDR1 DFQATT, CDR2 SNEGSKA (reference sequence). CDR3 length: 13 amino acids. Trimming cost V 5 bases and J 4 bases, with 14 bases left between them. The CDR3 DNA is TGCAGTGCTGTACAGGGAGGGCGAGAGACCCAGTACTTC. Its protein product is CSAVQGGRETQYF.

This chain uses TRBV9 with TRBJ2-1; 9 bases are a match to TRBD1. Germline CDR1 and CDR2: SGDLS and YYNGEE. After removal of 4 bases from V and 6 bases from J, the junction contained 11 bases not matched to a gene. The CDR3 totals 16 residues. In DNA form, the CDR3 reads TGTGCCAGCAGCAAGAGGGCCGGGACAGGGCGCAATGAGCAGTTCTTC. It encodes CASSKRAGTGRNEQFF.

The chain carries TRBV4-3 and TRBJ2-5; unclear D gene. Trimming left V 0 bases short and J 4 bases short, with 9 bases between. The germline V gene encodes CDR1 LGHNA and CDR2 YSLEER. The CDR3 is made up of 14 amino acids. The CDR3 DNA is TGCGCCAGCAGCCAAGACCTCCTCGGAGAGACCCAGTACTTC. Encoded protein: CASSQDLLGETQYF.

The V and J genes are TRBV12-3 or TRBV12-4 and TRBJ1-4; 7 nucleotides match TRBD1. The CDR3 covers 14 residues. Trimming took 5 bases from V and 8 from J; bases not matched to a gene: 8. The CDR3 loop is CASSTTGVREKLFF. For the CDR3, the DNA is TGTGCCAGCAGTACTACAGGGGTCCGCGAAAAACTGTTTTTT.

V gene TRBV5-6 combines with J gene TRBJ1-5; no clear D gene. The V end lost 10 bases, the J end lost 9 bases, and 17 bases lay between the germline ends. Germline V lookup: CDR1 SGHDT, CDR2 YYEEEE. The CDR3 has 12 residues. The CDR3 sequence is CASLRGSWPQHF. CDR3 bases: TGTGCCTCCCTACGAGGGAGCTGGCCCCAGCATTTT. Variable domain in full (rest from reference TRBV5-6 and TRBJ1-5): DAGVTQSPTHLIKTRGQQVTLRCSPKSGHDTVSWYQQALGQGPQFIFQYYEEEERQRGNFPDRFSGHQFPNYSSELNVNALLLGDSALYLCASLRGSWPQHFGDGTRLSIL.